These 27 T cell receptor beta chains came from one sample sequenced in a study of blood T cell repertoires in COVID-19. The assay was immunoSEQ multiplex PCR, and TCRdb's table has in-frame clones only and misses some. The sample has over 90,000 clones, about 86% seen once. Material for sequencing was peripheral blood. The receptors come from a human donor in a cohort sampled during active COVID-19.

The chain has TRBV25-1 and TRBJ1-4; 9 bases line up with TRBD1. In germline, CDR1 is MGHDK, CDR2 SYGVNS. Losses at the gene ends were 8 bases for V and 6 bases for J; bases not matched to a gene: 10. The CDR3 is 15 amino acids. The CDR3 bases are TGTGCCAGCTTGCGGGACAGGGACGGAGATGAAAAACTGTTTTTT. Translation: CASLRDRDGDEKLFF. The entire variable domain, with the rest obtained from reference TRBV25-1 and TRBJ1-4, is as follows: EADIYQTPRYLVIGTGKKITLECSQTMGHDKMYWYQQDPGMELHLIHYSYGVNSTEKGDLSSESTVSRIRTEHFPLTLESARPSHTSQYLCASLRDRDGDEKLFFGSGTQLSVL.

The chain has TRBV9 and TRBJ2-5; 7 bases align to TRBD1. V dropped 4 bases and J dropped 5; count of bases not matched to a gene: 11. This CDR3 is 15 amino acids long. CDR1 and CDR2 (germline): SGDLS, YYNGEE. CDR3 DNA sequence: TGTGCCAGCAGCTCGATAACAGGGGTCTCCGAGACCCAGTACTTC. This sequence encodes CASSSITGVSETQYF.

The chain combines TRBV5-8 with TRBJ2-5; 7 bases align to TRBD1. Per germline, CDR1 SGHTS and CDR2 YDEGEE. After removal of 4 bases from V and 6 bases from J, the junction contained 9 bases not matched to a gene. The CDR3 loop spans 14 amino acids. Here the CDR3 reads CASSASGTEQTQYF. The CDR3 DNA reads as TGTGCCAGCAGCGCCTCCGGGACAGAGCAGACCCAGTACTTC.

CDR3 nucleotide sequence: TGTGCCAGCAGCCGTCCCCCGAATGAGCAGTTCTTC. Its protein is CASSRPPNEQFF. V usage is TRBV5-6 and J usage is TRBJ2-1; no clear D. With 4 bases removed from V and 7 bases from J, the gap between germline ends came to 9 bases. CDR3 length: 12 residues. Germline V gives CDR1 SGHDT, CDR2 YYEEEE.

CDR3 nucleotide sequence: TGCAGCGTTGAAGGTCGAGAAAAGTCCTCCTACGAGCAGTACTTC. It yields the protein CSVEGREKSSYEQYF. V is TRBV29-1 and J is TRBJ2-7; D is ambiguous. CDR1 SQVTM and CDR2 ANQGSEA come from the germline V gene. Trimming took off 1 base at V and 0 bases at J, with 13 bases between the two ends. This CDR3 has 15 residues.

V gene TRBV30 combines with J gene TRBJ2-1, with D tentatively TRBD2 (6 bases). This CDR3 is built from 16 residues. The V and J ends lost 3 bases and 2 bases respectively, with 17 bases between them. Per germline, CDR1 GTSNPN and CDR2 SVGIG (reference sequence). CDR3 in DNA: TGTGCCTGGAGGGAGGGCGGGGCAGGGACCTACAATGAGCAGTTCTTC. It is translated as CAWREGGAGTYNEQFF.

CDR3 sequence: CASSPLAGDHNEQFF. DNA for the CDR3: TGTGCCAGCAGCCCCCTTGCGGGAGACCACAATGAGCAGTTCTTC. The J gene is TRBJ2-1, the V gene TRBV7-9, with TRBD2 identical over 7 bases. Germline V gene lookup returns CDR1 SEHNR and CDR2 FQNEAQ (reference sequence). This CDR3 comprises 15 residues. V dropped 5 bases and J dropped 5; count of bases not matched to a gene: 9.

The table lists this clone with a count of one. The rearrangement uses TRBV7-6 and TRBJ2-7, with TRBD1 as a possible D gene (6 bases). The V gene's germline CDR1 is SGHVS and CDR2 FNYEAQ. The CDR3 contains 13 residues. Trimming shortened V by 5 bases and J by 3 bases, and 11 bases separated the two germline ends. The CDR3 protein is CASSTGQHYEQYF. In DNA, the CDR3 is TGTGCCAGCAGCACCGGACAGCACTACGAGCAGTACTTC.

This sequence joins TRBV7-2 and TRBJ2-1, with 7 bases identical to TRBD2. From germline, CDR1 is SGHTA and CDR2 FQGNSA. The CDR3 is 15 residues long. Germline trimming cut 2 bases from V and 3 bases from J; bases unmatched to any gene: 4. Here the CDR3 reads CASSLWGGSYNEQFF. The CDR3 coding sequence is TGTGCCAGCAGCTTATGGGGCGGGAGCTACAATGAGCAGTTCTTC. The complete variable domain, with remaining parts taken from reference TRBV7-2 and TRBJ2-1, reads GAGVSQSPSNKVTEKGKDVELRCDPISGHTALYWYRQSLGQGLEFLIYFQGNSAPDKSGLPSDRFSAERTGGSVSTLTIQRTQQEDSAVYLCASSLWGGSYNEQFFGPGTRLTVL.

V and J are TRBV6-5 and TRBJ2-1; 9 bases are shared with TRBD1. Trimming removed 7 bases from V and 7 bases from J; junction bases left unmatched: 5. CDR3 length: 13 residues. Germline V CDR1 and CDR2: MNHEY, SVGAGI. The CDR3 is CASKTGGRNEQFF. CDR3 DNA: TGTGCCAGCAAGACAGGGGGGAGGAATGAGCAGTTCTTC.

The rearrangement joins TRBV6-5 to TRBJ2-7; the D gene is possibly TRBD2 (6 bases). Germline assignment: CDR1 MNHEY and CDR2 SVGAGI. Trimming cost V 5 bases and J 6 bases, with 17 bases left between them. There are 14 residues in the CDR3. CDR3 in amino acids: CASSTPGVGTEQYF. CDR3 DNA sequence: TGTGCCAGCAGTACCCCGGGGGTGGGAACCGAGCAGTACTTC.

The chain joins TRBV21-1 to TRBJ1-1; TRBD1, the table's D call, was not compared with the DNA. TRBV21-1 is flagged as a pseudogene. The length of the CDR3 is 19 residues. The CDR3 sequence: CASSPQKRWFNRVGTEAFF. DNA of the CDR3: TGTGCCAGCAGCCCCCAAAAGAGGTGGTTTAACAGGGTAGGGACTGAAGCTTTCTTT.

J is TRBJ2-2 and V is TRBV3-1 (or the pseudogene TRBV3-2); 9 bases are shared with TRBD2. The CDR3 contains 15 residues. J gave up 4 bases and V 4 bases, and 4 bases lay outside the gene matches. The germline CDR1 and CDR2 sequences are LGHDT and YNNKEL (reference sequence). The chain's CDR3 is CASSPLAGTTGELFF. The CDR3 DNA reads TGTGCCAGCAGCCCGCTAGCGGGGACCACCGGGGAGCTGTTTTTT.

Of note for this clone: Other DNA variants within this sample encode the same CDR3. The J gene is TRBJ1-6, the V gene TRBV5-1; D remains unclear. The CDR3 contains 14 residues. Germline values: CDR1 SGHRS, CDR2 YFSETQ. V gave up 1 base and J gave up 5 bases, with 7 bases separating them. CDR3 protein: CASSLRQDNSPLHF. CDR3 nucleotides: TGCGCCAGCAGCTTGAGGCAGGATAATTCACCCCTCCACTTT.

This clone was picked up one time. V is TRBV19 and J is TRBJ2-5, with TRBD1 as a possible D gene (6 bases). The CDR3 is 16 amino acids. Per germline, CDR1 LNHDA and CDR2 SQIVND (reference sequence). Trimming shortened V by 5 bases and J by 3 bases, and 19 bases separated the two germline ends. The chain's CDR3 is CASSFSTRTEEETQYF. The CDR3 DNA follows: TGTGCCAGTAGTTTTTCCACGAGGACAGAAGAAGAGACCCAGTACTTC.

The genes are TRBV9 and TRBJ2-5; 8 bases fit TRBD1. From germline, CDR1 is SGDLS and CDR2 YYNGEE. The CDR3 runs 12 residues. Trimming cost V 4 bases and J 10 bases; bases outside gene matches: 6. The CDR3 protein is CASSTRQGSQYF. The CDR3, as DNA: TGTGCCAGCAGCACCCGACAGGGGAGCCAGTACTTC.

There are a few counts of this clone. The V and J genes are TRBV7-9 and TRBJ1-3; a possible D gene is TRBD1 (5 bases). Trimming cost V 1 base and J 2 bases, with 6 bases left between them. The germline V gene has CDR1 SEHNR and CDR2 FQNEAQ (reference sequence). This CDR3 region has 14 residues. DNA of the CDR3: TGTGCCAGCAGCTTAGAGGGGACTGGAAACACCATATATTTT. It codes for CASSLEGTGNTIYF.

This sequence joins TRBV6-5 and TRBJ2-1; the match to TRBD1 covers 8 bases. The CDR3 is made up of 14 amino acids. The trim removed 5 bases at V and 9 bases at J, leaving 9 bases unmatched. Germline CDR1 reads MNHEY; CDR2 reads SVGAGI. The chain's CDR3 is CASSRRTGSREQFF. DNA for the CDR3: TGTGCCAGCAGTAGGAGGACAGGGAGCCGTGAGCAGTTCTTC.

This clone appeared once. The chain joins TRBV14 to TRBJ2-5; 16 bases match TRBD2. The CDR3 is 19 residues long. Looked up from germline, CDR1 is SGHDN and CDR2 is FVKESK. Germline trimming cut 3 bases from V and 4 bases from J; bases unmatched to any gene: 11. CDR3 loop: CASSHAPGLAGGPRETQYF. The CDR3 DNA follows: TGTGCCAGCAGCCACGCCCCGGGACTAGCGGGAGGGCCACGAGAGACCCAGTACTTC.

The chain couples TRBV4-1 to TRBJ1-1; D uncertain. The germline CDR1 and CDR2 sequences are MGHRA and YSYEKL. With 0 bases removed from V and 2 bases from J, the gap between germline ends came to 13 bases. This CDR3 is 16 amino acids long. The CDR3 reads CASSQEVSRRNTEAFF. For the CDR3, the DNA is TGCGCCAGCAGCCAAGAGGTATCGCGAAGAAACACTGAAGCTTTCTTT.

The sample holds one count of this clone. The chain combines TRBV5-4 with TRBJ2-2, with 13 bases lining up with TRBD2. This CDR3 region has 16 residues. V lost 3 bases and J lost 7; bases outside the gene matches: 6. The V gene's germline CDR1 is SGHNT and CDR2 YYREEE (reference sequence). Here the CDR3 reads CASSSRLAGGVGELFF. For the CDR3, the DNA is TGTGCCAGCAGCTCTCGACTAGCGGGGGGTGTCGGGGAGCTGTTTTTT.

V gene TRBV30 combines with J gene TRBJ2-7; 7 positions match TRBD2. Germline V gene sequence: CDR1 GTSNPN, CDR2 SVGIG (reference sequence). V dropped 0 bases and J dropped 2; count of bases not matched to a gene: 4. The CDR3 runs 14 residues. CDR3 protein: CAWSVQAGAYEQYF. DNA for the CDR3: TGTGCCTGGAGTGTGCAGGCGGGGGCCTACGAGCAGTACTTC.

The V gene is TRBV6-4, the J gene TRBJ1-2; no definite D call. The CDR3 runs to 16 residues. Trimming left V 5 bases short and J 4 bases short, with 20 bases between. Per germline, CDR1 MRHNA and CDR2 SNTAGT. CDR3 in DNA: TGTGCCAGCAGTCAAGGGAGCCGAGGCGGAGCCTATGGCTACACCTTC. Encoded protein: CASSQGSRGGAYGYTF.

The chain has TRBV10-3 and TRBJ2-3, with TRBD2 identical over 9 bases. CDR3 length: 15 residues. Looked up from germline, CDR1 is ENHRY and CDR2 is SYGVKD. J gave up 2 bases and V 3 bases, and 3 bases lay outside the gene matches. In DNA form, the CDR3 reads TGTGCCATCAGTGAAGCTAGCGGGACCACAGATACGCAGTATTTT. This codes for CAISEASGTTDTQYF.

The V call is TRBV5-1, the J call TRBJ1-1; D perhaps matches TRBD1 (5 bases). V lost 4 bases to trimming and J lost 4 bases, with 14 bases between them. The CDR3 sequence is 14 residues long. CDR1 is SGHRS and CDR2 is YFSETQ in the germline V gene. The DNA of the CDR3 is TGCGCCAGCAGCCCGTTAGGGGATTCCACTGAAGCTTTCTTT. It is translated as CASSPLGDSTEAFF.

The V and J genes are TRBV18 and TRBJ1-5, with 11 bases fitting TRBD1. Germline V gene data show CDR1 as KGHSH and CDR2 as LQKENI. The CDR3 consists of 16 residues. V shed 6 bases, J shed 7 bases, and the junction held 11 bases outside the gene matches. The CDR3 spells CASSSGTGGRGQPQHF. Written as DNA, the CDR3 is TGTGCCAGCTCGTCCGGGACAGGGGGGAGAGGGCAGCCCCAGCATTTT.

V is TRBV7-6 and J is TRBJ2-5; 9 nucleotides agree with TRBD1. The length of the CDR3 is 16 residues. Germline V gene sequence: CDR1 SGHVS, CDR2 FNYEAQ. The V segment lost 5 bases and the J segment 4 bases; nucleotides outside the gene matches: 11. CDR3 region: CASSVNNRGLAETQYF. The DNA for the CDR3 is TGTGCCAGCAGCGTAAATAACAGGGGGCTCGCAGAGACCCAGTACTTC.